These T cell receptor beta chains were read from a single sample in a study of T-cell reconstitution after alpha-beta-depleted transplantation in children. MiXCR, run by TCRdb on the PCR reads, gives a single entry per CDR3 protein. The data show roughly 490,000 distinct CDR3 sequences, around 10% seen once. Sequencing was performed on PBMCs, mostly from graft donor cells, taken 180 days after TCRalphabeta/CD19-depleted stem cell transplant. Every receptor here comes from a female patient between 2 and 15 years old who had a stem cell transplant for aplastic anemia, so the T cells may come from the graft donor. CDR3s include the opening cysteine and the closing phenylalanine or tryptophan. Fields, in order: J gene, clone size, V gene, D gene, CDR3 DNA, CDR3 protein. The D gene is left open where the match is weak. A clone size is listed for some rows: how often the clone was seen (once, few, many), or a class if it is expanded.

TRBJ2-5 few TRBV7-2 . TGTGCCAGCAGCTTAGCGCCAAGCGCACAAGAGACCCAGTACTTC CASSLAPSAQETQYF
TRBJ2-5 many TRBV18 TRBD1 TGTGCCAGCTCAGCACAGACAGGGCAAGAGACCCAGTACTTC CASSAQTGQETQYF
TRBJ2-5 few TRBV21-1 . TGTGCCAGCAGCAATCTGAAGTTGGGGACAGGGGGCCTAGAGACCCAGTACTTC CASSNLKLGTGGLETQYF
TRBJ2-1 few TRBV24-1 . TGTGCCACCTCGGTCAACAATGAGCAGTTCTTC CATSVNNEQFF
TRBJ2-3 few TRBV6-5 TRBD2 TGTGCCAGCAGTTATCGGACTAGCGGGAGGGCCCCAGATACGCAGTATTTT CASSYRTSGRAPDTQYF
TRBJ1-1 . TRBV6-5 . TGTGCCAGCAGTTACCGGAGGAGCACTGAAGCTTTCTTT CASSYRRSTEAFF
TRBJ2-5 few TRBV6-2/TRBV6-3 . TGTGCCAGCAATAACGACAGCGAGAACCCTCAAGAGACCCAGTACTTC CASNNDSENPQETQYF
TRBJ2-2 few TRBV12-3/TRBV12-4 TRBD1 TGTGCCAGCAGTTTTGCAGGGGGCGACACCGGGGAGCTGTTTTTT CASSFAGGDTGELFF
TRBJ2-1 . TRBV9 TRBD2 TGTGCCAGCAGCGCCCGACTAGCGGGGAGCTCCTACAATGAGCAGTTCTTC CASSARLAGSSYNEQFF
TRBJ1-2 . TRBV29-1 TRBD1 TGCAGCGTTCTTCAGACAGGGGGGTATCCATATGGCTACACCTTC CSVLQTGGYPYGYTF
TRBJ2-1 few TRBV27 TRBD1 TGTGCCAGCAGTTTAATAGGTCCGGGACAGGGTGACAATGAGCAGTTCTTC CASSLIGPGQGDNEQFF
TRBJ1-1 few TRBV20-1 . TGCAGTGCTAGAGACCACGAACAGGGTAGCGCTGAAGCTTTCTTT CSARDHEQGSAEAFF
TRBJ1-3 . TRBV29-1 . TGCAGCGTTCTTCCCGGCCGTCAGGGAGACTCTGGAAACACCATATATTTT CSVLPGRQGDSGNTIYF
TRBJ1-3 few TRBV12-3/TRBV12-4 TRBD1 TGTGCCAGCAGTGCAGGGGGCTCGGGAAACACCATATATTTT CASSAGGSGNTIYF
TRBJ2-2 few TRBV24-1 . TGTGCCACCAGCGGGCAGGGTACGTTCCCCGGGGAGCTGTTTTTT CATSGQGTFPGELFF
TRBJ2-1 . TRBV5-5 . TGTGCCAGCAGCCTCGCTGGGTGGAATGAGCAGTTCTTC CASSLAGWNEQFF
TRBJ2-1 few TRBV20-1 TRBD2 TGCAGTGCGAAGAAACCGGGACTAGCCTCGGAAGGCAATGAGCAGTTCTTC CSAKKPGLASEGNEQFF
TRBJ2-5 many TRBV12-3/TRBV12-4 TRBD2 TGTGCCAGCAGTATTACTAGCGTGGGGGCCCAGTACTTC CASSITSVGAQYF
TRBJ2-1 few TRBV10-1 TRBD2 TGCGCCAGCAACCCGACTAGCGGGACACCGCAGTTCTTC CASNPTSGTPQFF
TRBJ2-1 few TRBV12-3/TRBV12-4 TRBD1 TGTGCCAGCAGTTTACGCGCCCGATCAACAGGGGGCGCACCCGAGGAGGCTTCCTACAATGAGCAGTTCTTC CASSLRARSTGGAPEEASYNEQFF
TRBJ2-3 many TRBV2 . TGTGCCAGCAGTGAGTCTCCCACAGATACGCAGTATTTT CASSESPTDTQYF
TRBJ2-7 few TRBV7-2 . TGTGCCAGCAGCCCGGGACCGGGACTTTCCTACGAGCAGTACTTC CASSPGPGLSYEQYF
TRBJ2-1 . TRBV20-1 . TGCAGTGCTAGCAGAGCGGGCTCCTCCTACAATGAGCAGTTCTTC CSASRAGSSYNEQFF
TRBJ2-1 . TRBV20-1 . TGCAGTGCTAGCGCCCATGAGCAGTTCTTC CSASAHEQFF
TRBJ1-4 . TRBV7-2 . TGTGCCAGCAGCCCCATGGGGTCAGGTCAGAAACTGTTTTTT CASSPMGSGQKLFF
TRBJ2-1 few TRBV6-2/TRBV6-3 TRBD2 TGTGCCAGCAGGTTGACTAGCGGGAGGGCCTGGGTCTACAATGAGCAGTTCTTC CASRLTSGRAWVYNEQFF
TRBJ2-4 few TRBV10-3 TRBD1 TGTGCCGCGGCCGATGGGGACAGTCAGTACTTC CAAADGDSQYF
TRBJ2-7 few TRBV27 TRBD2 TGTGCCAGCAGTCGCCCGGGACTAGCGTCCTACGAGCAGTACTTC CASSRPGLASYEQYF
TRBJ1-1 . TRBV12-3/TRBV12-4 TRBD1 TGTGCCAGCAGCTCGAATACAGGGGGCGCTTGGACTGAAGCTTTCTTT CASSSNTGGAWTEAFF
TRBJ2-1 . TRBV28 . TGTGCCAGCAGTTTATCACAATCCGGTGAGCAGTTCTTC CASSLSQSGEQFF
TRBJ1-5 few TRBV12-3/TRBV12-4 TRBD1 TGTGCCAGCAGCCTAAGGGGCCCGAGCAGGGGGCATCAGCCCCAGCATTTT CASSLRGPSRGHQPQHF
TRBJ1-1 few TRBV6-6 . TGTGCCAGCAGGAGGATTAGGGACGCTGAAGCTTTCTTT CASRRIRDAEAFF
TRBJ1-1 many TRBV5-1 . TGCGCCAGCAGCCACATGACCACCTCGGAAGGTGAAGCTTTCTTT CASSHMTTSEGEAFF
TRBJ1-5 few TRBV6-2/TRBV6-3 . TGTGCCAGCAGTTACACAGACGTGGCCCAGCATTTT CASSYTDVAQHF
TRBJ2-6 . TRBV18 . TGTGCCAGCTCACCTCCATCTGGGGCCAACGTCCTGACTTTC CASSPPSGANVLTF
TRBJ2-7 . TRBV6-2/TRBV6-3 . TGTGCCAGCAGTGGAACGGGAGAATTACACGAGCAGTACTTC CASSGTGELHEQYF
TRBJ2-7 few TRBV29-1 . TGCAGCGTCCGAAGGGCTCCCTACGAGCAGTACTTC CSVRRAPYEQYF
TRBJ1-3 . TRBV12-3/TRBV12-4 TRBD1 TGTGCCAGCAACTATTCCGGGACAGGGGTAACTTTGACTGGAAACACCATATATTTT CASNYSGTGVTLTGNTIYF
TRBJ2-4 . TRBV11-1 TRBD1 TGTGCCAGCAGCTTAGAATGGACAGGGGGCGCGGGTGGCAAAAACATTCAGTACTTC CASSLEWTGGAGGKNIQYF
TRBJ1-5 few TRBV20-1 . TGCAGTGCTGGTTCGGGTAGCTATCAGCCCCAGCATTTT CSAGSGSYQPQHF
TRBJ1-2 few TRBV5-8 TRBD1 TGTGCCAGCAGCTTGCAGGGGGTCGACTATGGCTACACCTTC CASSLQGVDYGYTF
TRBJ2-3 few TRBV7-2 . TGTGCCAGCAGCTGGGGGCGCACAGATACGCAGTATTTT CASSWGRTDTQYF
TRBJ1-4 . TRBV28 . TGTGCCAGCAGTAGGCCTTGGGACCGAAGAGAAAACCTGTTTTTT CASSRPWDRRENLFF
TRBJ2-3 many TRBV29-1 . TGCAGCGTTGCCGGTAGGGAGTATTTT CSVAGREYF
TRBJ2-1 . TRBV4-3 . TGCGCCAGCAGCCAAGATATGGGGCGGGCTTACTACAATGAGCAGTTCTTC CASSQDMGRAYYNEQFF
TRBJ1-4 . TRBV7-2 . TGTGCCAGCAGCCCTCCCAGTCGCCGGGGACTGTTTTTT CASSPPSRRGLFF
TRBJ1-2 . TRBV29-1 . TGCAGCGTTGAAGGAAGGCAGGGCGACGGCTACACCTTC CSVEGRQGDGYTF